The source of this T cell receptor (beta chain) is a study of T cells in women clearing cervical HPV infection. The CDR3 length is 15 residues. Per the germline V gene, CDR1 is SGHRS and CDR2 is YFSETQ. Clones were sequenced by immunoSEQ multiplex PCR, and TCRdb holds only the in-frame ones, with some missing. Its listing shows about 45,000 clones. Concerning this clone: The DNA ends 3 residues before the CDR3 does, and the rest of the CDR3 is filled in from the germline J gene.

The sequenced sample consisted of blood buffy coat. This TCR was recovered from a woman aged 18 to 75 with a cervical HPV16 infection that either progressed to CIN3+ or cleared (not recorded which). The chain couples TRBV5-1 to TRBJ2-2; no clear D gene. The CDR3 DNA, read in part, is TGCGCCAGCAGCACCTCCCTTAATCCTAATGAAAAG. Protein sequence: CASSTSLNPNEK. The CDR3, in full, reads CASSTSLNPNEKLFF. Full variable domain (outside the CDR3, taken from reference TRBV5-1 and TRBJ2-2): KAGVTQTPRYLIKTRGQQVTLSCSPISGHRSVSWYQQTPGQGLQFLFEYFSETQRNKGNFPGRFSGRQFSNSRSEMNVSTLELGDSALYLCASSTSLNPNEKLFFGEGSRLTVL.